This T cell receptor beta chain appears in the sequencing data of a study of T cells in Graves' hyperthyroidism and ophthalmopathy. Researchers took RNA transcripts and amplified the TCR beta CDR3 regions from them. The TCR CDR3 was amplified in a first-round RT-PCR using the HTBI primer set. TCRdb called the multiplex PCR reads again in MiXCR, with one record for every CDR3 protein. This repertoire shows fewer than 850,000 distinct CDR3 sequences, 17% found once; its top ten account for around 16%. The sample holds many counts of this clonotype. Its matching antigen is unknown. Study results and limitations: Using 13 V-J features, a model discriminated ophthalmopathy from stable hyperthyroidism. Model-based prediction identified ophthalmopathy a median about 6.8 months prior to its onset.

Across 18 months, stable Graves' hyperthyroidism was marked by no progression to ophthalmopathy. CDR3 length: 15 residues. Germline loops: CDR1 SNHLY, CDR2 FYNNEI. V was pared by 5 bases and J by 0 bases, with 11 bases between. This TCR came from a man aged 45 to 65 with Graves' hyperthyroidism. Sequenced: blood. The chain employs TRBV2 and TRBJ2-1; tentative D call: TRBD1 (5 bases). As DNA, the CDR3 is TGTGCCAGCAGTATGACAGAGGTCTCCTACAATGAGCAGTTCTTC. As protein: CASSMTEVSYNEQFF.